This T cell receptor beta chain was observed in a study of blood T cell repertoires in COVID-19. Study-wide background: The samples span acute and convalescent COVID-19 from the United States, Italy and Spain.

This CDR3 is built from 18 residues. Per the germline V gene, CDR1 is SGHTA and CDR2 is FQGNSA. V lost 1 base to trimming and J lost 0 bases, with 16 bases between them. Original analysis: Reference gene primer amplification gave nucleated cell count estimates. This table comes from immunoSEQ multiplex PCR, and its TCRdb copy is limited to in-frame clones, with some not included. V and J calls and clone size come straight from that table; D and trimming were deduced from the DNA. The table records under 250,000 clones, 80% to 90% of them present only once. The origin of this receptor is a woman in her forties or fifties with active or convalescent COVID-19. This sequence joins TRBV7-2 and TRBJ1-3; D call uncertain. What was sequenced was peripheral blood. CDR3 protein: CASSLGPGRSFSGNTIYF. The DNA for the CDR3 is TGTGCCAGCAGCTTAGGTCCGGGAAGGTCCTTCTCTGGAAACACCATATATTTT.